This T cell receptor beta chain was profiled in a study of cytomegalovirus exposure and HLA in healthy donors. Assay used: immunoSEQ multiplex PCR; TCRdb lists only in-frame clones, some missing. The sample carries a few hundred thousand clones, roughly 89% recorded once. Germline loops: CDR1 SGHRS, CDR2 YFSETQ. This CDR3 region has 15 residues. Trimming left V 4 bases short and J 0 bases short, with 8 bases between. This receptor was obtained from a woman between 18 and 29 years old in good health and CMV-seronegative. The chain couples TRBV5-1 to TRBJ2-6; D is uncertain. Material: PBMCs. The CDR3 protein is CASSVQFSGANVLTF. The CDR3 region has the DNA TGCGCCAGCAGCGTCCAGTTCTCTGGGGCCAACGTCCTGACTTTC.